This T cell receptor (beta chain) derives from a study of OX40 agonist ivuxolimab in advanced cancers. About the research overall: The dose-escalation cohort was around 83% male, with a mean age of about 56 years, ranging about 20 to 79.

Using immunoSEQ multiplex PCR, the repertoire was profiled, and TCRdb retains in-frame clones only, with some absent. The data show about 80,000 clones, about four fifths seen once. The ends lost 3 bases at V and 5 bases at J; junction bases unmatched: 3. Germline V gene data show CDR1 as LGHNA and CDR2 as YSLEER. CDR3 length equals 17 residues. Specimen: CD4+ or CD8+ T cells sorted from blood, collected in a trial of the OX40 agonist ivuxolimab. This TCR came from an adult with an advanced solid tumor such as melanoma, head and neck, liver or kidney cancer. The V call is TRBV4-3, the J call TRBJ2-2, with 16 bases aligning to TRBD2. The CDR3 region has the DNA TGCGCCAGCAGCCAGGGACTAGCGGGGGGGCTTACCGGGGAGCTGTTTTTT. This translates into CASSQGLAGGLTGELFF.